This T cell receptor beta chain was observed in a study of tumor-infiltrating lymphocytes in primary liver carcinoma. Turning to the study itself: Primary liver carcinoma, confirmed by histopathology, was surgically resected.

This CDR3 has 13 amino acids. V dropped 0 bases and J dropped 7 bases, with 10 bases sitting between them. Looked up from germline, CDR1 is SGHRS and CDR2 is YFSETQ. This clonotype was detected a few times. Alongside blood RNA obtained from unsorted whole blood, germline DNA was also extracted. From around 520 ng of total RNA, TCR beta-specific cDNA was reverse-transcribed using a constant-region primer. Slightly modified ARM-PCR, run as three nested multiplex PCR rounds, produced the TCR beta libraries. Each of the first two PCR rounds ran approximately 9 cycles with TRBV1-TRBV30 forward and C-beta reverse primers. From the multiplex PCR reads, TCRdb called clonotypes with MiXCR, one entry per CDR3 protein. Among about 180,000 distinct CDR3 sequences, about 60% were seen once, and the ten largest hold around 74%.

The TCR was taken from a man aged 40-55 years with primary liver carcinoma and hepatitis B virus infection. The sequencing sample was made of peripheral blood. The chain links TRBV5-1 to TRBJ2-5; D gene uncertain. As DNA, the CDR3 is TGCGCCAGCAGCTTGGGTCCTCTAGGGACCCAGTACTTC. Its translation is CASSLGPLGTQYF.